This T cell receptor (beta chain) is from a study of T-cell memory formation after mild COVID-19. The CDR3 sequence is 14 residues long. V gave up 1 base and J gave up 4 bases, with 5 bases separating them. The germline gives CDR1 SEHNR, CDR2 FQNEAQ (reference sequence). General study findings and limits: Contracting clones, day 15 to 85, had balanced CD4/CD8, and later expanders favored CD4+. Contracting CD8+ clones were enriched in EMRA, CD4+ mainly in CM and EM.

There are many counts of this clonotype. What it binds is unknown. TCRdb called the 5' RACE reads again in MiXCR, with one record for every CDR3 protein. The sample has around 140,000 distinct CDR3 sequences, 19% seen once; the top ten hold about 2%. This sequence joins TRBV7-9 and TRBJ1-6, with unresolved D. Specimen: PBMCs or a T cell subset sorted from them (not recorded which). The TCR sequence derives from an adult woman who had mild COVID-19 (a few samples of this study predate the infection). Cell type and time point are not known. The chain's CDR3 is CASSLDQYNSPLHF. The CDR3 nucleotides are TGTGCCAGCAGCTTAGATCAGTATAATTCACCCCTCCACTTT.